This T cell receptor beta chain was sequenced for a study of shared clonotypes between healthy human individuals. As for the study in general: A couple of female and a few male donors aged 18 to 49 were enrolled.

Donors were Caucasian adults residing in Nashville, Tennessee, USA. This clone was picked up a small number of times. The CDR3 extends over 16 amino acids. Germline lookup yields CDR1 MNHNY and CDR2 SVGAGI (reference sequence). The trim removed 2 bases at V and 8 bases at J, leaving 10 bases unmatched. Deep-level running was used for the assay. The assay was immunoSEQ multiplex PCR, and TCRdb's table has in-frame clones only and misses some. The repertoire includes about 340,000 clones, more than 60% of them detected once, and 8% to 13% sits in the top ten. This clonotype originated in a man aged 30 to 39 in good health. Sample: memory CD4+ T cells sorted from blood. As to subset: CD45RA-negative fraction. This rearrangement joins TRBV6-6 to TRBJ2-2; 8 bases align to TRBD2. CDR3 amino acids: CASSYTGLREGGELFF. Written as DNA, the CDR3 is TGTGCCAGCAGTTACACCGGACTCCGGGAGGGGGGGGAGCTGTTTTTT.